This note documents a single T cell receptor beta chain sequence. The V segment lost 6 bases and the J segment 0 bases; nucleotides outside the gene matches: 11. CDR1 MDHEN and CDR2 SYDVKM come from the germline V gene. The CDR3 runs to 18 residues. The data are from a study of blood T cell repertoires in COVID-19. Exposed study participants had met a COVID-19 case within 2 weeks before entry. Produced via immunoSEQ multiplex PCR; TCRdb's table is partial and in-frame only. The table lists roughly 430,000 clones, about 88% of them singletons. This chain connects TRBV28 to TRBJ2-1, with 10 positions matching TRBD2. The sequencing sample was made of PBMCs or T cells enriched from blood (not recorded which). This receptor was obtained from a woman under 30 who had been exposed to COVID-19. The CDR3 sequence: CASSTGTSAMSSYNEQFF. CDR3 in DNA: TGTGCCAGCAGCACCGGGACTAGCGCGATGAGCTCCTACAATGAGCAGTTCTTC.